These 14 T cell receptor beta chains were all obtained from the same sample, sequenced in a study of T cells in localized non-small cell lung cancer (dated by TCRdb to the early 2020s). The library was generated by the immunoSEQ multiplex PCR assay. As stored in TCRdb, this immuneACCESS dataset retains in-frame rearrangements with V and J assigned. A fraction of the clones does not appear; measured against another copy, unresolved V genes explain less than half of the discrepancy, and the remainder lacks a known reason. Within this sample are approximately 21,000 clones, with about 88% of them counted one time only. The ten biggest clones cover less than 15% of the sample. The sample consisted of peripheral blood, taken before any cancer treatment. Receptors were obtained from a male donor at least 60 years old with stage I lung adenocarcinoma.

The J gene is TRBJ2-7, the V gene TRBV11-1; the match to TRBD1 covers 9 bases. The V gene's germline CDR1 is SGHAT and CDR2 FQDESV (reference sequence). V gave up 5 bases and J gave up 4 bases; unmatched junction bases: 9. The CDR3 spans 15 residues. CDR3 in amino acids: CASSPIEQGAYEQYF. The CDR3 DNA reads as TGTGCCAGCAGCCCCATCGAACAGGGGGCTTACGAGCAGTACTTC.

The J gene is TRBJ2-2, the V gene TRBV30, with TRBD1 identical over 8 bases. The CDR3 contains 14 residues. Trimming removed 1 base from V and 5 bases from J; junction bases left unmatched: 3. CDR1 GTSNPN and CDR2 SVGIG come from the germline V gene (reference sequence). As DNA, the CDR3 is TGTGCCTGGAGTGGCAGGGGGCGGACCGGGGAGCTGTTTTTT. It specifies CAWSGRGRTGELFF.

CDR3 in DNA: TGCGCCAGCAGCTTGGACAACACCGCCTATGGCTACACCTTC. It yields the protein CASSLDNTAYGYTF. The chain links TRBV5-1 to TRBJ1-2; D not certain. The CDR3 length is 14 residues. V lost 0 bases and J 4 bases, leaving 10 bases between the germline ends. Per the germline V gene, CDR1 is SGHRS and CDR2 is YFSETQ.

The J gene is TRBJ2-5, the V gene TRBV5-6; possibly TRBD2 for D (7 bases). With 0 bases removed from V and 4 bases from J, the gap between germline ends came to 19 bases. The CDR3 runs 17 residues. CDR1 is SGHDT, CDR2 YYEEEE, per germline. CDR3 residues: CASSLDLWGGVRETQYF. The CDR3 nucleotides are TGTGCCAGCAGCTTGGATTTGTGGGGGGGCGTTCGAGAGACCCAGTACTTC.

This sequence joins TRBV28 and TRBJ2-3; 7 bases fit TRBD2. The junction had 10 bases not matched to a gene; V was cut back by 5 bases and J by 5 bases. In germline, CDR1 is MDHEN, CDR2 SYDVKM. This CDR3 spans 15 amino acids. The CDR3 loop reads CASSKGRAGLDTQYF. The CDR3 bases are TGTGCCAGCAGTAAGGGGAGGGCCGGGTTAGATACGCAGTATTTT.

V gene TRBV10-3 combines with J gene TRBJ2-3; TRBD2 might be the D (6 bases). Trimming removed 0 bases from V and 5 bases from J, with 6 bases in between. The CDR3 consists of 13 residues. The germline V gene has CDR1 ENHRY and CDR2 SYGVKD. CDR3 loop: CAISESGGDTQYF. In DNA, the CDR3 is TGTGCCATCAGTGAGTCGGGAGGAGATACGCAGTATTTT.

The CDR3 DNA follows: TGCGCCAGCAGCTTGGAAATGGGGCGTGAAGCTTTCTTT. Translation gives CASSLEMGREAFF. The gene calls are TRBV5-1 and TRBJ1-1; a possible D gene is TRBD1 (5 bases). CDR3 length: 13 amino acids. Germline V gene sequence: CDR1 SGHRS, CDR2 YFSETQ. Trimming stripped 0 bases from V and 7 bases from J, with 10 bases between.

For the CDR3, the DNA is TGCGCCAGCAGCTTGGAAACTAGCGGGGGACCGGAGACCCAGTACTTC. Translated: CASSLETSGGPETQYF. The chain carries TRBV5-1 and TRBJ2-5, with TRBD2 matching 11 bases. This CDR3 region has 16 residues. Trimming removed 0 bases from V and 5 bases from J; junction bases left unmatched: 6. From germline, CDR1 is SGHRS and CDR2 YFSETQ.

This clone was observed a handful of times. The CDR3 loop reads CASSPQTGVYGYTF. In DNA, the CDR3 is TGTGCCAGCAGTCCTCAGACAGGGGTCTATGGCTACACCTTC. The genes are TRBV27 and TRBJ1-2, with TRBD1 matching 8 bases. Germline assignment: CDR1 MNHEY and CDR2 SMNVEV (reference sequence). V trimming: 5 bases; J trimming: 4 bases; junction bases outside the gene matches: 6. The CDR3 is 14 amino acids.

The rearrangement links TRBV7-9 to TRBJ2-1; a weak D match, TRBD2 (6 bases). The CDR3 runs 14 residues. Per germline, CDR1 SEHNR and CDR2 FQNEAQ (reference sequence). V shed 3 bases and J shed 8 bases, with 14 bases lying between them. The CDR3 region has the DNA TGTGCCAGCAGCTTCCTTGGGACTCCCTATGAGCAGTTCTTC. This encodes CASSFLGTPYEQFF. Full variable domain (outside the CDR3, taken from reference TRBV7-9 and TRBJ2-1): DTGVSQNPRHKITKRGQNVTFRCDPISEHNRLYWYRQTLGQGPEFLTYFQNEAQLEKSRLLSDRFSAERPKGSFSTLEIQRTEQGDSAMYLCASSFLGTPYEQFFGPGTRLTVL.

Only one count was recorded for this clone. The gene calls are TRBV19 and TRBJ2-5; no reliable D call. V gave up 2 bases and J gave up 2 bases, with 9 bases separating them. Germline CDR1 reads LNHDA; CDR2 reads SQIVND (reference sequence). The CDR3 contains 14 residues. DNA for the CDR3: TGTGCCAGTAGTATAAGAAGAGGACAAGAGACCCAGTACTTC. This translates into CASSIRRGQETQYF.

The CDR3 reads CASSFPSRPQHF. The CDR3 DNA sequence: TGTGCCAGCAGTTTCCCGTCTAGGCCCCAGCATTTT. The rearrangement joins TRBV28 to TRBJ1-5, with unresolved D. This CDR3 is 12 amino acids long. Germline CDR1 and CDR2: MDHEN and SYDVKM. V lost 3 bases to trimming and J lost 9 bases, with 9 bases between them. Based on the CDR3 plus reference TRBV28 and TRBJ1-5, the full variable domain is DVKVTQSSRYLVKRTGEKVFLECVQDMDHENMFWYRQDPGLGLRLIYFSYDVKMKEKGDIPEGYSVSREKKERFSLILESASTNQTSMYLCASSFPSRPQHFGDGTRLSIL.

The CDR3 region has the DNA TGTGCCAGCCGCTCAGAGCGGAACACCGGGGAGCTGTTTTTT. Its protein product is CASRSERNTGELFF. The chain links TRBV6-4 to TRBJ2-2; unclear D gene. The CDR3 runs to 14 residues. The germline V and J ends were trimmed by 8 bases and 1 base, with 11 bases remaining between them. Germline values: CDR1 MRHNA, CDR2 SNTAGT.

The CDR3 DNA follows: TGTGCCAGCAGTGAAACGGGACAGGGGTCAGATACGCAGTATTTT. It translates to CASSETGQGSDTQYF. The chain recombines TRBV25-1 with TRBJ2-3; the match to TRBD1 covers 10 bases. Looked up from germline, CDR1 is MGHDK and CDR2 is SYGVNS. This CDR3 has 15 amino acids. With 2 bases clipped from V and 4 bases from J, the junction kept 3 bases outside the gene matches.